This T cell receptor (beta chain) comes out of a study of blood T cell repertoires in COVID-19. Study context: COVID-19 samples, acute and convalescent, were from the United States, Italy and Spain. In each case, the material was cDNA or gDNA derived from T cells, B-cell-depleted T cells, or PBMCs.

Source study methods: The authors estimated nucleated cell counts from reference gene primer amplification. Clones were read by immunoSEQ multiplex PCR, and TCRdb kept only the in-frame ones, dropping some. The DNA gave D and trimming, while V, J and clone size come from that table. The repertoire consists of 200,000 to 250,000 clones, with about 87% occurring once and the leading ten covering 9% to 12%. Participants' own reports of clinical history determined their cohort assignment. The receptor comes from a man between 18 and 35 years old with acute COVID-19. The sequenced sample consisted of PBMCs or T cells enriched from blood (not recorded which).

In DNA, the CDR3 is TGTGCCAGTAGTATATGGGCCCCTAGCGGGAGTATCCACAATGAGCAGTTCTTC. It yields the protein CASSIWAPSGSIHNEQFF. The genes are TRBV19 and TRBJ2-1; TRBD2 matches at 10 bases. This CDR3 region has 18 residues. The germline V gene has CDR1 LNHDA and CDR2 SQIVND (reference sequence). With 2 bases clipped from V and 5 bases from J, the junction kept 12 bases outside the gene matches.